This note documents a single TCR beta chain sequence. The germline V gene encodes CDR1 LGHNA and CDR2 YSLEER. The CDR3 spans 14 residues. J lost 6 bases, V lost 3 bases, and 6 bases had no gene match. Profiling relied on immunoSEQ multiplex PCR, and the TCRdb table lists in-frame clones only, not all of them. The sample contains 640,000 or so clones, 70% to 90% of which appear only once. These data are taken from a study of shared T cell receptors in the human thymus. The sample also formed part of further work on human thymus T cells. That report adds: Donors were healthy Finnish babies undergoing corrective operations for congenital heart defects. Corrective heart surgery yielded resections, and these provided the thymus tissue. There were highly overlapping thymic repertoires among unrelated individuals, as related research reported.

Source material: thymocytes. The TCR comes from a boy in the first two years of life with a congenital heart defect. The chain carries TRBV4-3 and TRBJ2-7; 9 bases fit TRBD1. For the CDR3, the DNA is TGCGCCAGCAGCCAGGGGACAGGGAAGGCCGAGCAGTACTTC. Its protein product is CASSQGTGKAEQYF.